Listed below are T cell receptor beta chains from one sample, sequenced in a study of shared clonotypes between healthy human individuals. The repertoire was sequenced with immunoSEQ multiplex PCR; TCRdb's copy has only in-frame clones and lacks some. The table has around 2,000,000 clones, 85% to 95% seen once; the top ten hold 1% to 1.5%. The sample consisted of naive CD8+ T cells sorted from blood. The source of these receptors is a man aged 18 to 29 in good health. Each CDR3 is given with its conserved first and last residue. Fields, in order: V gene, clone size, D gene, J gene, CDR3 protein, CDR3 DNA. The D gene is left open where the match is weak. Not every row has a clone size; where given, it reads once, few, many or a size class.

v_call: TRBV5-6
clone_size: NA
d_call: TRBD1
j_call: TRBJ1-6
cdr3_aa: CASSSTTGTGRGPLHF
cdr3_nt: TGTGCCAGCAGCTCTACAACCGGGACAGGGCGAGGACCCCTCCACTTT

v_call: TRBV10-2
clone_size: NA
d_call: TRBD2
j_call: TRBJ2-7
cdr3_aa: CASSQGLAGAHEQYF
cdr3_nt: TGCGCCAGCAGCCAGGGACTAGCGGGAGCCCACGAGCAGTACTTC

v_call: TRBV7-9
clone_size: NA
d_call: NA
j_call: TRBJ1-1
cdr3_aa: CASSWNGGNTEAFF
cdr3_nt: TGTGCCAGCAGTTGGAATGGGGGGAACACTGAAGCTTTCTTT

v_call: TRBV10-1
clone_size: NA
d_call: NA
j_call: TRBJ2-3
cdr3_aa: CASSAGVVTSTDTQYF
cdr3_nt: TGCGCCAGCAGTGCCGGGGTTGTCACTAGCACAGATACGCAGTATTTT

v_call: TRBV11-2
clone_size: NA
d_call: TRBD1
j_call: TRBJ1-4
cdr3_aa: CASSERTGPREKLFF
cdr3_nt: TGTGCCAGCAGCGAAAGGACAGGGCCGAGGGAAAAACTGTTTTTT

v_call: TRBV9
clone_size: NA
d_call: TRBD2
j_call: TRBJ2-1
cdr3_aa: CASSLGGGNNEQFF
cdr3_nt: TGTGCCAGCAGCCTAGGCGGGGGGAACAATGAGCAGTTCTTC

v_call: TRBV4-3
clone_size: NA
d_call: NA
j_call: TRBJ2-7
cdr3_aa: CASSQDGHGAYEQYF
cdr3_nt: TGCGCCAGCAGCCAAGATGGGCACGGTGCCTACGAGCAGTACTTC

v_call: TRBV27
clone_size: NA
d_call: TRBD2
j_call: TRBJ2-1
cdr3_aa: CASSQSGRAYNEQFF
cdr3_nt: TGTGCCAGCAGCCAAAGCGGGAGGGCCTACAATGAGCAGTTCTTC

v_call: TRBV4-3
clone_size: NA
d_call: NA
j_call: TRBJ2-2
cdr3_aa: CASSQDFIGPNTGELFF
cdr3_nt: TGCGCCAGCAGCCAAGATTTCATTGGGCCAAACACCGGGGAGCTGTTTTTT

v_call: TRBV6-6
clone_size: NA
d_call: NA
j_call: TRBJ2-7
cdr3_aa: CASRASVSYEQYF
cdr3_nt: TGTGCCAGCAGGGCTAGCGTTTCCTACGAGCAGTACTTC

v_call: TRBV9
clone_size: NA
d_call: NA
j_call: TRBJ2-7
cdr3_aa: CASSGGGTAYEQYF
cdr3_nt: TGTGCCAGCAGCGGAGGGGGGACAGCCTACGAGCAGTACTTC

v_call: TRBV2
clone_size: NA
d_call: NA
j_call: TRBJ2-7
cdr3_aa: CASSEAGDEQYF
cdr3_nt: TGTGCCAGCAGTGAAGCAGGGGACGAGCAGTACTTC

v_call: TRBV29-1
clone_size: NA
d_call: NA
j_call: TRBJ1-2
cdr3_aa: CSVLIAGSPNYGYTF
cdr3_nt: TGCAGCGTTTTGATCGCCGGGAGCCCTAACTATGGCTACACCTTC

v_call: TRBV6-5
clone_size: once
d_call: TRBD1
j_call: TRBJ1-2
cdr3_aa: CASSSLQGGYTF
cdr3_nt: TGTGCCAGCAGTTCCCTACAGGGGGGCTACACCTTC

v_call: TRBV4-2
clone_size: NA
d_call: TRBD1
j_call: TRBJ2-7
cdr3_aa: CASSLGQGAEQYF
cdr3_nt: TGTGCCAGCAGCCTAGGACAGGGGGCCGAGCAGTACTTC

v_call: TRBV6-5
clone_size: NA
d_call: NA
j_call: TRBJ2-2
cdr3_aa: CASSYGWDTGELFF
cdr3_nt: TGTGCCAGCAGTTACGGCTGGGACACCGGGGAGCTGTTTTTT

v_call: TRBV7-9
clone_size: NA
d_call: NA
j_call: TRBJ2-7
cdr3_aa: CASSGRGYEQYF
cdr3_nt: TGTGCCAGCAGCGGACGGGGGTACGAGCAGTACTTC

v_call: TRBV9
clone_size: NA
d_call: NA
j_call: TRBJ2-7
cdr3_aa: CASSVATPDRSAAYEQYF
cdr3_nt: TGTGCCAGCAGCGTAGCTACCCCTGACAGGTCCGCGGCCTACGAGCAGTACTTC

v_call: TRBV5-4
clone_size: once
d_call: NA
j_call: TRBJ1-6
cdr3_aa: CASSLLGSSYNSPLHF
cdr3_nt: TGTGCCAGCAGCCTGCTTGGAAGCTCCTATAATTCACCCCTCCACTTT

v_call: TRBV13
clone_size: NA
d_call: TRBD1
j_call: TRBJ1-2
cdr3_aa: CASSLGTGIEGYTF
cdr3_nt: TGTGCCAGCAGCTTAGGGACAGGGATAGAAGGCTACACCTTC

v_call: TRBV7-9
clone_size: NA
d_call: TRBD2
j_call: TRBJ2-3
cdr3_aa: CASSLGLAGVADTQYF
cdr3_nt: TGTGCCAGCAGCTTAGGACTAGCGGGAGTCGCAGATACGCAGTATTTT

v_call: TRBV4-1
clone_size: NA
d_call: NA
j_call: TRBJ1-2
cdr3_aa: CASSQDSAAGSLSYGYTF
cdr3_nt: TGCGCCAGCAGCCAAGATAGCGCAGCAGGGAGTCTAAGCTATGGCTACACCTTC

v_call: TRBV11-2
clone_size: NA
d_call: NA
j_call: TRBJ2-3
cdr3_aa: CASSPESTDTQYF
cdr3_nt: TGTGCCAGCAGCCCCGAGAGCACAGATACGCAGTATTTT